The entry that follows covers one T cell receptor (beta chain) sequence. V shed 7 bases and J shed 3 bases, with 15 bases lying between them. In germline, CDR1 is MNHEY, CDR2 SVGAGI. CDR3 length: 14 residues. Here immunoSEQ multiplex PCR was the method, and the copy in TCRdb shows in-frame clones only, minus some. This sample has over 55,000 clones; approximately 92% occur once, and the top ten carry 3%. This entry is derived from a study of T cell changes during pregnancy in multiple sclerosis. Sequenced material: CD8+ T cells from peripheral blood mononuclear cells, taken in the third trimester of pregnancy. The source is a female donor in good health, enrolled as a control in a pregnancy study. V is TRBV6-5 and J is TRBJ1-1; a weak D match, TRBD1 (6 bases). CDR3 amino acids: CASIRPGVDTEAFF. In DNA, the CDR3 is TGTGCCAGCATTCGGCCAGGGGTGGACACTGAAGCTTTCTTT.